This passage covers 6 T cell receptor beta chains from one sample sequenced in a study of OX40 agonist ivuxolimab in advanced cancers. Here immunoSEQ multiplex PCR was the method, and the copy in TCRdb shows in-frame clones only, minus some. The sample includes fewer than 80,000 clones, less than 90% of them seen just once. Specimen: CD4+ or CD8+ T cells sorted from blood, collected in a trial of the OX40 agonist ivuxolimab. These TCRs come from an adult with an advanced solid tumor such as melanoma, head and neck, liver or kidney cancer.

The chain combines TRBV28 with TRBJ2-3; D call uncertain. The CDR3 covers 13 residues. Germline V lookup: CDR1 MDHEN, CDR2 SYDVKM. V lost 2 bases to trimming and J lost 0 bases, with 3 bases between them. CDR3: CASSLPSTDTQYF. CDR3 in DNA: TGTGCCAGCAGTTTACCGAGCACAGATACGCAGTATTTT.

The V and J genes are TRBV30 and TRBJ2-7; D gene ambiguous. The V end lost 2 bases, the J end lost 4 bases, and 18 bases lay between the germline ends. The V gene's germline CDR1 is GTSNPN and CDR2 SVGIG (reference sequence). CDR3 size: 15 residues. The CDR3 nucleotides read TGTGCCTGGAGTCGCCCGGGCCTGGGATCATACGAGCAGTACTTC. The encoded protein is CAWSRPGLGSYEQYF.

The chain recombines TRBV28 with TRBJ2-7, with a weak D call TRBD2 (5 bases). From germline, CDR1 is MDHEN and CDR2 SYDVKM. V was trimmed by 3 bases and J by 0 bases, leaving 12 bases between them. The CDR3 is 15 residues long. The CDR3 region is CASSLRVGSSYEQYF. In DNA form, the CDR3 reads TGTGCCAGCAGTTTGCGGGTGGGGAGCTCCTACGAGCAGTACTTC.

The chain has TRBV19 and TRBJ2-7; 7 bases align to TRBD1. The CDR3 totals 14 residues. The ends lost 0 bases at V and 4 bases at J; junction bases unmatched: 3. CDR1 is LNHDA, CDR2 SQIVND, per germline (reference sequence). This CDR3 reads CASSIEGGRYEQYF. CDR3 nucleotide sequence: TGTGCCAGTAGTATAGAAGGGGGCAGGTACGAGCAGTACTTC.

The chain carries TRBV2 and TRBJ2-5, with a possible D match to TRBD2 (6 bases). The CDR3 sequence is 15 residues long. CDR1 SNHLY and CDR2 FYNNEI come from the germline V gene. V lost 0 bases and J lost 4, with 12 bases in between. DNA of the CDR3: TGTGCCAGCAGTGAAGCGAGCTGGGGAGGAGAGACCCAGTACTTC. Its protein is CASSEASWGGETQYF.

The chain combines TRBV6-5 with TRBJ2-7; no reliable D call. From germline, CDR1 is MNHEY and CDR2 SVGAGI. The CDR3 contains 13 residues. The V gene lost 2 bases and the J gene lost 3 bases, with 8 bases spanning the gap. The chain's CDR3 is CASSYQRDYEQYF. The CDR3 DNA reads TGTGCCAGCAGTTACCAAAGAGACTACGAGCAGTACTTC.